The 29 T cell receptor beta chains in this list originate from one sample, sequenced in a study of technical replicates of blood from a handful of donors. Libraries were prepared by immunoSEQ multiplex PCR; TCRdb keeps only in-frame clonotypes and omits some of them. The profile covers over 50,000 clones, with 97% appearing a single time and 0.19% taken by the ten largest. Sequenced material: T cells isolated from PBMCs. These receptors were obtained from a human donor in good health.

CDR3 loop: CAIMNPGTGDYGYTF. In DNA, the CDR3 is TGTGCCATCATGAATCCCGGGACAGGGGACTATGGCTACACCTTC. This chain joins TRBV10-3 and TRBJ1-2; 10 bases agree with TRBD1. Germline-derived CDR1 and CDR2 are ENHRY and SYGVKD. Germline trimming cut 7 bases from V and 3 bases from J; bases unmatched to any gene: 8. This CDR3 comprises 15 residues.

The chain has TRBV2 and TRBJ1-1, with no clear D. Trimming removed 6 bases at V and 5 bases at J, with 16 bases between. CDR3 length: 14 amino acids. The germline V gene has CDR1 SNHLY and CDR2 FYNNEI. The CDR3 region is CASRGQRLGTEAFF. The CDR3 region has the DNA TGTGCCAGCAGGGGTCAGAGGCTTGGGACTGAAGCTTTCTTT. Looking up the rest from reference TRBV2 and TRBJ1-1 gives the full variable domain: EPEVTQTPSHQVTQMGQEVILRCVPISNHLYFYWYRQILGQKVEFLVSFYNNEISEKSEIFDDQFSVERPDGSNFTLKIRSTKLEDSAMYFCASRGQRLGTEAFFGQGTRLTVV.

This chain links TRBV6-6 with TRBJ1-1, with TRBD1 identical over 7 bases. CDR1 and CDR2 from the germline V gene are MNHNY and SVGAGI (reference sequence). V shed 4 bases, J shed 0 bases, and the junction held 8 bases outside the gene matches. The CDR3 loop spans 16 amino acids. In nucleotides, the CDR3 is TGTGCCAGCAGTTCGAGACAGGGCACAATGAACACTGAAGCTTTCTTT. Translated: CASSSRQGTMNTEAFF.

This clone was recorded once. The chain is built from TRBV5-1 and TRBJ2-2; TRBD1 matches at 9 bases. The germline CDR1 and CDR2 sequences are SGHRS and YFSETQ. J gave up 6 bases and V 8 bases, and 5 bases lay outside the gene matches. The CDR3 runs to 13 residues. Here the CDR3 reads CASRDRDAGELFF. In nucleotides, the CDR3 is TGCGCCAGTCGGGACAGGGACGCCGGGGAGCTGTTTTTT.

V is TRBV18 and J is TRBJ2-7; TRBD1 agrees at 8 bases. The germline CDR1 and CDR2 sequences are KGHSH and LQKENI. Trimming took 6 bases from V and 2 from J; bases not matched to a gene: 6. This CDR3 comprises 14 residues. The CDR3 DNA reads as TGTGCCAGCTCGTCTCGGACAGGGCCCTACGAGCAGTACTTC. This codes for CASSSRTGPYEQYF.

This rearrangement joins TRBV19 to TRBJ2-7, with a possible D match to TRBD2 (6 bases). The germline gives CDR1 LNHDA, CDR2 SQIVND (reference sequence). Trimming took 4 bases from V and 12 from J, leaving 19 bases between them. CDR3 length: 13 residues. The CDR3 DNA is TGTGCCAGTAGTACTATGAGCGGACTAAATCCGTACTTC. Amino acid sequence: CASSTMSGLNPYF.

The rearrangement links TRBV7-9 to TRBJ2-3, with D unresolved. The V gene's germline CDR1 is SEHNR and CDR2 FQNEAQ (reference sequence). V lost 0 bases to trimming and J lost 6 bases, with 10 bases between them. The CDR3 spans 14 residues. The CDR3: CASSLARAWDTQYF. The CDR3 region has the DNA TGTGCCAGCAGCTTAGCCCGAGCGTGGGATACGCAGTATTTT.

The V and J genes are TRBV28 and TRBJ2-1; 10 positions match TRBD2. The CDR3 sequence is 15 residues long. Germline V gene lookup returns CDR1 MDHEN and CDR2 SYDVKM. Germline trimming cut 3 bases from V and 7 bases from J; bases unmatched to any gene: 6. The CDR3 loop is CASSLGLAGENEQFF. The CDR3 DNA reads TGTGCCAGCAGTTTGGGGCTAGCGGGAGAGAATGAGCAGTTCTTC.

V is TRBV5-5 and J is TRBJ1-1; D is unclear. Germline V gene data show CDR1 as SGHKS and CDR2 as YYEKEE (reference sequence). The CDR3 sequence is 12 residues long. V was cut by 7 bases and J by 5 bases, with 12 bases left in between. The CDR3 is CASAGPWTEAFF. CDR3 in DNA: TGTGCCAGCGCGGGTCCGTGGACTGAAGCTTTCTTT.

The rearrangement joins TRBV30 to TRBJ1-2; TRBD1 matches at 12 bases. The CDR3 runs 15 residues. Trimming took 4 bases from V and 6 from J; bases not matched to a gene: 9. Germline CDR1 is GTSNPN and CDR2 is SVGIG (reference sequence). The CDR3 protein is CAWTGTGGDGHGYTF. The CDR3 DNA reads TGTGCCTGGACCGGGACAGGGGGCGATGGTCATGGCTACACCTTC.

The V call is TRBV29-1, the J call TRBJ2-2, with a weak D call TRBD1 (5 bases). The CDR3 spans 12 residues. The V gene lost 7 bases and the J gene lost 1 base, with 7 bases spanning the gap. The germline CDR1 and CDR2 sequences are SQVTM and ANQGSEA. DNA of the CDR3: TGCAGCGCTGACAGGAACACCGGGGAGCTGTTTTTT. Translated: CSADRNTGELFF.

The rearrangement links TRBV7-9 to TRBJ1-1; D gene uncertain. Trimming stripped 2 bases from V and 6 bases from J, with 4 bases between. In germline, CDR1 is SEHNR, CDR2 FQNEAQ (reference sequence). The CDR3 consists of 11 residues. The CDR3 bases are TGTGCCAGCAGCTTATCCGCTGAAGCTTTCTTT. Translated, it gives CASSLSAEAFF.

The chain combines TRBV27 with TRBJ2-1; possible D gene TRBD1, 6 bases. Deletions cut 0 bases from V and 10 bases from J, with 10 bases between. Germline V gives CDR1 MNHEY, CDR2 SMNVEV (reference sequence). The CDR3 is 13 residues long. CDR3 region: CASSLSDRAEQFF. The DNA of the CDR3 is TGTGCCAGCAGTTTATCGGACAGAGCAGAGCAGTTCTTC.

CDR3 sequence (DNA): TGTGCCAGCAGTTACTCGGCGGGAGGGCCGGGGGAGCAGTACTTC. This encodes CASSYSAGGPGEQYF. J is TRBJ2-7 and V is TRBV6-5, with 9 bases aligning to TRBD2. This CDR3 has 15 amino acids. The ends lost 0 bases at V and 7 bases at J; junction bases unmatched: 7. Germline V gene sequence: CDR1 MNHEY, CDR2 SVGAGI.

The V gene is TRBV6-6, the J gene TRBJ1-2; TRBD1 matches 8 bases. V shed 0 bases and J 6 bases; nucleotides not matched to a gene: 6. The CDR3 runs 15 residues. The germline CDR1 and CDR2 sequences are MNHNY and SVGAGI (reference sequence). The CDR3 DNA sequence: TGTGCCAGCAGTTACTCCCCGGACAGGGAGGATGGCTACACCTTC. The encoded protein is CASSYSPDREDGYTF.

The chain has TRBV5-1 and TRBJ2-5; perhaps TRBD2 as D (5 bases). V lost 3 bases, J lost 5 bases, and 11 bases lay in between. The CDR3 is made up of 13 amino acids. Germline V gene sequence: CDR1 SGHRS, CDR2 YFSETQ. The CDR3 nucleotides read TGCGCCAGCAGCTCCGAGGGTTCGGAGACCCAGTACTTC. The encoded protein is CASSSEGSETQYF.

The chain uses TRBV11-3 and TRBJ1-5; perhaps TRBD1 as D (6 bases). The germline V gene has CDR1 SGHNT and CDR2 YENEEA. This CDR3 spans 15 amino acids. Deletions cut 3 bases from V and 6 bases from J, with 15 bases between. CDR3 residues: CASSFRGGYCQPQHF. The CDR3 nucleotides are TGTGCCAGCAGCTTCAGAGGGGGATATTGTCAGCCCCAGCATTTT.

This chain connects TRBV2 to TRBJ2-5, with D maybe TRBD2 (6 bases). This CDR3 spans 13 amino acids. V lost 7 bases, J lost 4 bases, and 13 bases lay in between. CDR1 and CDR2 from the germline V gene are SNHLY and FYNNEI. In DNA form, the CDR3 reads TGTGCCAGCATAGGAGGGTTCGGAGAGACCCAGTACTTC. Its translation is CASIGGFGETQYF.

The genes are TRBV27 and TRBJ1-3, with D possibly being TRBD1 (6 bases). The CDR3 runs 16 residues. Looked up from germline, CDR1 is MNHEY and CDR2 is SMNVEV (reference sequence). Trimming took 5 bases from V and 0 from J, leaving 14 bases between them. CDR3 sequence (DNA): TGTGCCAGCAGTATAACAGGGATGAACTCTGGAAACACCATATATTTT. Translating it yields CASSITGMNSGNTIYF.

This clone was seen a single time. The rearrangement joins TRBV11-2 to TRBJ2-1, with D perhaps matching TRBD1 (5 bases). The CDR3 has 15 amino acids. Trimming removed 5 bases at V and 1 base at J, with 12 bases between. Germline CDR1 SGHAT, CDR2 FQNNGV. The CDR3 region has the DNA TGTGCCAGCAGCAAGCAGGGTTTGTCCTACAATGAGCAGTTCTTC. Encoded protein: CASSKQGLSYNEQFF. Full variable domain (missing parts from reference TRBV11-2 and TRBJ2-1): EAGVAQSPRYKIIEKRQSVAFWCNPISGHATLYWYQQILGQGPKLLIQFQNNGVVDDSQLPKDRFSAERLKGVDSTLKIQPAKLEDSAVYLCASSKQGLSYNEQFFGPGTRLTVL.

A single count supports this clone. The V call is TRBV9, the J call TRBJ1-2; TRBD1 matches 8 bases. The CDR3 length is 13 residues. Trimming removed 4 bases from V and 6 bases from J; junction bases left unmatched: 5. CDR1 is SGDLS, CDR2 YYNGEE, per germline. The CDR3 reads CASSPTGQDGYTF. Written as DNA, the CDR3 is TGTGCCAGCAGCCCGACGGGACAGGATGGCTACACCTTC. Supplemented by reference TRBV9 and TRBJ1-2, the full variable domain reads DSGVTQTPKHLITATGQRVTLRCSPRSGDLSVYWYQQSLDQGLQFLIQYYNGEERAKGNILERFSAQQFPDLHSELNLSSLELGDSALYFCASSPTGQDGYTFGSGTRLTVV.

This chain connects TRBV7-9 to TRBJ2-7, with 7 bases aligning to TRBD2. V gave up 5 bases and J gave up 6 bases; unmatched junction bases: 10. The CDR3 contains 14 residues. CDR1 SEHNR and CDR2 FQNEAQ come from the germline V gene (reference sequence). CDR3: CASSQVIGGSEQYF. CDR3 coding DNA: TGTGCCAGCAGCCAGGTAATCGGGGGGAGCGAGCAGTACTTC.

The gene calls are TRBV13 and TRBJ1-1; D is unresolved. V shed 2 bases and J shed 8 bases, with 9 bases lying between them. CDR1 PRHDT and CDR2 FYEKMQ come from the germline V gene (reference sequence). The CDR3 is 12 amino acids. The chain's CDR3 is CASSLRRGEAFF. CDR3 nucleotides: TGTGCCAGCAGCTTAAGGCGGGGAGAAGCTTTCTTT.

The chain links TRBV5-4 to TRBJ2-5; TRBD2 agrees at 8 bases. Germline V gene sequence: CDR1 SGHNT, CDR2 YYREEE (reference sequence). Trimming cost V 2 bases and J 4 bases; bases outside gene matches: 4. The CDR3 has 14 amino acids. The CDR3 DNA reads as TGTGCCAGCAGCTTAGCGGGAGTAGGAGAGACCCAGTACTTC. Residues: CASSLAGVGETQYF. The full variable domain, with the rest looked up from reference TRBV5-4 and TRBJ2-5, is ETGVTQSPTHLIKTRGQQVTLRCSSQSGHNTVSWYQQALGQGPQFIFQYYREEENGRGNFPPRFSGLQFPNYSSELNVNALELDDSALYLCASSLAGVGETQYFGPGTRLLVL.

The chain recombines TRBV2 with TRBJ1-2, with a possible D match to TRBD1 (5 bases). The CDR3 contains 12 residues. CDR1 SNHLY and CDR2 FYNNEI come from the germline V gene. Trimming removed 7 bases from V and 8 bases from J, with 14 bases in between. This CDR3 is CASNLRGSGYTF. CDR3 sequence (DNA): TGTGCCAGCAATCTCCGGGGGAGCGGCTACACCTTC. Based on the CDR3 plus reference TRBV2 and TRBJ1-2, the full variable domain is EPEVTQTPSHQVTQMGQEVILRCVPISNHLYFYWYRQILGQKVEFLVSFYNNEISEKSEIFDDQFSVERPDGSNFTLKIRSTKLEDSAMYFCASNLRGSGYTFGSGTRLTVV.

The V call is TRBV5-1, the J call TRBJ2-1; possibly TRBD2 for D (5 bases). The CDR3 has 13 residues. Germline assignment: CDR1 SGHRS and CDR2 YFSETQ. The V and J ends lost 1 base and 6 bases respectively, with 8 bases between them. In DNA form, the CDR3 reads TGCGCCAGCAGCTTGAGCGGCACCAATGAGCAGTTCTTC. This translates into CASSLSGTNEQFF. Drawing the rest from reference TRBV5-1 and TRBJ2-1, the complete variable domain is KAGVTQTPRYLIKTRGQQVTLSCSPISGHRSVSWYQQTPGQGLQFLFEYFSETQRNKGNFPGRFSGRQFSNSRSEMNVSTLELGDSALYLCASSLSGTNEQFFGPGTRLTVL.

The rearrangement joins TRBV13 to TRBJ1-1; tentative D call: TRBD1 (6 bases). Germline V gives CDR1 PRHDT, CDR2 FYEKMQ (reference sequence). The CDR3 loop spans 16 amino acids. V was cut by 4 bases and J by 1 base, with 16 bases left in between. This CDR3 reads CASSSRGTGSNTEAFF. CDR3 nucleotide sequence: TGTGCCAGCAGCTCCCGTGGTACAGGGTCGAACACTGAAGCTTTCTTT.

This sequence joins TRBV27 and TRBJ2-7; TRBD1 matches 8 bases. Germline values: CDR1 MNHEY, CDR2 SMNVEV (reference sequence). This CDR3 comprises 13 residues. The V and J ends lost 6 bases and 1 base, in that order; junction bases with no gene match: 2. The CDR3 coding sequence is TGTGCCAGCAGGCAGGGGGCTTCCTACGAGCAGTACTTC. It is translated as CASRQGASYEQYF.

V usage is TRBV7-9 and J usage is TRBJ2-7; 8 bases map to TRBD1. The germline V gene has CDR1 SEHNR and CDR2 FQNEAQ (reference sequence). The V segment lost 5 bases and the J segment 2 bases; nucleotides outside the gene matches: 8. The CDR3 totals 15 residues. CDR3 region: CASSTSGTGTYEQYF. DNA of the CDR3: TGTGCCAGCAGCACGTCCGGGACAGGTACCTACGAGCAGTACTTC.